What follows is one T cell receptor beta chain and its context. Original methodology: Reference gene primers were amplified, and this amplification served to estimate nucleated cell counts. Here immunoSEQ multiplex PCR was the method, and the copy in TCRdb shows in-frame clones only, minus some. V and J calls plus clone size are reproduced from that table; the DNA served to infer D and trimming. The sample lists under 75,000 clones; 65% to 80% were seen once. Germline assignment: CDR1 SGDLS and CDR2 YYNGEE. The CDR3 is made up of 16 amino acids. V was shortened by 4 bases and J by 5 bases, with 20 bases between the two germline ends. This specimen belongs to a study of blood T cell repertoires in COVID-19.

The sample consisted of peripheral blood. The chain links TRBV9 to TRBJ2-3; tentative D call: TRBD2 (7 bases). This clonotype was obtained from a woman in her seventies with acute or convalescent COVID-19. CDR3 loop: CASSSDPGGPRDTQYF. The CDR3 coding sequence is TGTGCCAGCAGCTCAGACCCCGGGGGGCCGAGAGATACGCAGTATTTT.